Sequencing of this T cell receptor (beta chain) was carried out in a study of blood T cells in healthy people across ages (dated by TCRdb to the mid-2010s). Some background on the complete study: In model experiments, roughly one uniquely barcoded TCR beta cDNA molecule per two T cells was captured by template switching. To track age-related changes in TCR beta repertoire diversity, the study relied on deep sequencing normalized with unique cDNA molecular identifiers. The donors were split into four age groups: young (average around 15 years), middle-aged (39), aged (62) and long-lived (approximately 80). Using the same blood draw, the study looked at two additional independent replicas of 1 million unique cDNA reads for two donors, one aged 18 to 29 and the other aged 80 or older.

The receptor library was made with 5' RACE. Sequencing was performed on an Illumina HiSeq 2500. A second about 7 to 12 cycle PCR used a sample-barcoded 5' primer and a J-beta primer mix. A unique molecular identifier was introduced onto each TCR beta cDNA molecule by a template-switch 5' adaptor carrying 12 random nucleotides. At least 2.5 million CDR3-containing paired-end reads were obtained from each sample. The Mint cDNA synthesis kit, primed by a TRBC-specific oligonucleotide, was used to synthesize first-strand cDNA from all RNA. Following uracil-DNA glycosylase treatment, a first 18-cycle PCR with universal primers M1SS and BC2_uni_R was performed on all cDNA. From the authors' description of their analysis: Each sample was normalized by randomly selecting 1 million high-quality reads, each carrying a distinct molecular identifier. Instead of being binned into consensus sequences, reads with shared molecular identifiers were discarded. MiTCR, set to a Q25 quality threshold and the strictest error-elimination algorithm, was used for CDR3 identification, clonotype clustering and error correction. A nonparametric unseen species model using Euler transformation provided a lower-bound estimate of total TCR beta diversity. TCRdb trimmed the raw reads at Q25, called clones with MiXCR and kept productive beta chains. Merged by CDR3 protein, the rows form single entries marked with the most common genes and DNA. The V and J calls and clone size are TCRdb's, not the authors'. The sample table records hundreds of thousands of distinct CDR3 sequences; approximately 24% of these occur just once. The top ten clones comprise about 2.9% of the sample.

Comment on this clonotype: Its antigen remains undetermined. The record has no base qualities; no much larger clone is one base away.

The germline V gene supplies CDR1 MDHEN and CDR2 SYDVKM. Inclusive of the bounding cysteine and phenylalanine, the CDR3 is 13 residues long. Only the CDR3 portion is preserved as DNA: 39 bases, with reading frame beginning at the first base. V loses 6 bases of germline sequence and J loses 2 bases, and the interval between the two ends is 11 bases. On the study overall, not on this receptor specifically: Estimates of total diversity based on one million sequenced T cells were considered lower bounds and underestimates. The long-lived group showed more naive CD4+ T cells, fewer expanded clones and increased TCR diversity than the aged group, suggesting age selection. A strong correlation was found between observed TCR beta diversity and the percentage of naive T cells measured by flow cytometry. Observed TCR beta diversity per million T cells fell roughly linearly with age, and a significant reduction was already apparent by age around 39. Because the CMV infection status of the donors was unknown, age-related changes in expanded clonotypes may potentially have been confounded. Since profiling was done on bulk unsorted PBMCs, naive and antigen-experienced compartments could not be conclusively compared.

Systemically healthy Caucasian individuals from Russia, 39 in total and aged about 6 to 95 years, were included as donors. Each donor gave around 9.9 milliliters of peripheral blood, collected into EDTA-treated Vacutainer tubes. Ficoll-Paque density-gradient centrifugation was used to isolate PBMCs, with at least 7 million obtained per sample. Total RNA was extracted from PBMCs with Trizol reagent, with at least 6 micrograms obtained per sample. Naive CD45RAhigh/CD27high T cell percentages were measured by flow cytometry on a PBMC aliquot from every donor. In addition, the sample was reused for a study of T cells of mothers and their children. As the second study states: Nine systemically healthy Caucasian individuals, comprising three mothers and their six children, were included as donors. cDNA synthesis used all of the extracted RNA, with roughly 1.5 ug of RNA in each 15 ul reaction. In the second PCR, sample barcodes and 2-4 random nucleotides were introduced via the M1S primer. Each mother yielded over 8.5 million TCR beta CDR3 reads and each child 3 million or so reads. In both related and unrelated pairs, thymic selection shapes the output of TCR recombination in a similar way, with inherited differences having only a minor effect. Related mother-child pairs always showed normalized repertoire overlap that was slightly higher than in unrelated mother-child pairs, though the difference was never significant. Persistent microchimeric T cell clones were not detected, at a sensitivity of roughly 100 clones per million clonotypes. To look for features that set related mother-child pairs apart from unrelated individuals, the researchers ran deep NGS to compare the TCR beta repertoires of mothers and children. On average, the children were roughly 10 +/- 4 years old, while the mothers were 40 +/- 4 years old. After adapter ligation was performed with NEBNext reagents, the libraries were sequenced on an Illumina HiSeq 2000 with 100+100 nt paired-end reads. Mother and child libraries were prepared a month apart and sequenced in separate runs to prevent cross-contamination. Each donor had between roughly 450,000 and 2,300,000 distinct TCR beta clonotypes identified. Naive TCR beta clonotypes were estimated from low-frequency clonotypes matched to each donor's FACS-determined naive share, without sorting.

This TCR was sampled from a boy aged 5-17 years in good health. This sequence uses TRBV28 and TRBJ2-7; the D gene is tentatively TRBD1 or TRBD2, each matching 5 bases. The sample comprised blood. The CDR3 amino acid sequence is: CASRGESPYEQYF. The DNA is TGTGCCAGCAGGGGGGAGTCCCCCTACGAGCAGTACTTC.